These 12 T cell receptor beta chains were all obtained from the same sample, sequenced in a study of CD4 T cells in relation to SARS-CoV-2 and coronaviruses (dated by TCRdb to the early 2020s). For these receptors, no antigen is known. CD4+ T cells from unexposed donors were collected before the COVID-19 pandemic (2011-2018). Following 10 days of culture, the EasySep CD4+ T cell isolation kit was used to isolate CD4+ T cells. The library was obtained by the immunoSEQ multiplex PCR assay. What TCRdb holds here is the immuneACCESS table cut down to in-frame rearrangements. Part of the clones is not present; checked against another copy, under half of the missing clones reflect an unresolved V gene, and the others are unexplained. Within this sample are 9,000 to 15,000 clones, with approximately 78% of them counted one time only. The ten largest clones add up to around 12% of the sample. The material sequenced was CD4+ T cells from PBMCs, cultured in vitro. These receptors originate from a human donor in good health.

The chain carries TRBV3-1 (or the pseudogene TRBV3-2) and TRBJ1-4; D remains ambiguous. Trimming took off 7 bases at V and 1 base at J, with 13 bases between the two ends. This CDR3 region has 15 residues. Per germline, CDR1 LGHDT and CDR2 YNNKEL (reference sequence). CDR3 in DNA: TGTGCCAGCACCCACAACTCGGGAACTAATGAAAAACTGTTTTTT. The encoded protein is CASTHNSGTNEKLFF.

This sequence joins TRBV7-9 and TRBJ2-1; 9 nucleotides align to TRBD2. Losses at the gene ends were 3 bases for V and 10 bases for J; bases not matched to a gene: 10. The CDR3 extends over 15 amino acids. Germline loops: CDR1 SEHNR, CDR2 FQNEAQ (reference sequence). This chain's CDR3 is CASSFAGGVPREQFF. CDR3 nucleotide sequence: TGTGCCAGCAGCTTTGCGGGAGGGGTCCCACGGGAGCAGTTCTTC.

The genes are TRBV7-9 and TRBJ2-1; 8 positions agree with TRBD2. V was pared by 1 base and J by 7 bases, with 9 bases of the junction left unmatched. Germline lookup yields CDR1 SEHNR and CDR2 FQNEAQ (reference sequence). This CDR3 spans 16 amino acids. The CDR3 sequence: CASSLELAGHRNEQFF. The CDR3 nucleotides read TGTGCCAGCAGCTTAGAGCTAGCGGGTCACAGGAATGAGCAGTTCTTC.

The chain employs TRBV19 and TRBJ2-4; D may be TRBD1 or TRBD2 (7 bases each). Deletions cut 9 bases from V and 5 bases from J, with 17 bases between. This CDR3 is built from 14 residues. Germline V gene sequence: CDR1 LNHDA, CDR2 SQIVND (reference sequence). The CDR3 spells CASQGGGRQNIQYF. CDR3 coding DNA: TGTGCCAGCCAGGGGGGGGGCCGGCAAAACATTCAGTACTTC. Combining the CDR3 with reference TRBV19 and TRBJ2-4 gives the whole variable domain DGGITQSPKYLFRKEGQNVTLSCEQNLNHDAMYWYRQDPGQGLRLIYYSQIVNDFQKGDIAEGYSVSREKKESFPLTVTSAQKNPTAFYLCASQGGGRQNIQYFGAGTRLSVL.

In DNA form, the CDR3 reads TGTGCCAGCAGCTTGTTCGCGGGGGGGCCCAGCACAGATACGCAGTATTTT. Its translation is CASSLFAGGPSTDTQYF. The chain employs TRBV5-4 and TRBJ2-3; 9 nucleotides agree with TRBD2. CDR1 is SGHNT and CDR2 is YYREEE in the germline V gene (reference sequence). CDR3 size: 17 residues. Trimming at V came to 1 base and at J to 0 bases, leaving 6 bases not matched to a gene.

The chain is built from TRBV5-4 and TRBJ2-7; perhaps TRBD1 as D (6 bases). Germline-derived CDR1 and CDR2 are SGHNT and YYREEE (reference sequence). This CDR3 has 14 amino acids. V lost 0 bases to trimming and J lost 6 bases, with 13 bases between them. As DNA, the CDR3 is TGTGCCAGCAGCTTGGGAGGGGGAGTGGGCGAGCAGTACTTC. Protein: CASSLGGGVGEQYF. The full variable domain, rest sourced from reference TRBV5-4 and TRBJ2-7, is ETGVTQSPTHLIKTRGQQVTLRCSSQSGHNTVSWYQQALGQGPQFIFQYYREEENGRGNFPPRFSGLQFPNYSSELNVNALELDDSALYLCASSLGGGVGEQYFGPGTRLTVT.

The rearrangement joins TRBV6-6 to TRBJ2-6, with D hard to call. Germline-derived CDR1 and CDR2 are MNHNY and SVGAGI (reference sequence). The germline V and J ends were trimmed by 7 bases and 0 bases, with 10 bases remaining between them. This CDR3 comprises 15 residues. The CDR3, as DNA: TGTGCCAGCATCGATAGACCCTCTGGGGCCAACGTCCTGACTTTC. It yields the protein CASIDRPSGANVLTF.

CDR3 region: CASSSGTAPYEQYF. The CDR3 bases are TGTGCCAGCAGCTCAGGGACAGCGCCCTACGAGCAGTACTTC. V usage is TRBV5-4 and J usage is TRBJ2-7, with TRBD1 identical over 7 bases. Germline V lookup: CDR1 SGHNT, CDR2 YYREEE (reference sequence). The CDR3 runs to 14 residues. The V segment lost 3 bases and the J segment 2 bases; nucleotides outside the gene matches: 5.

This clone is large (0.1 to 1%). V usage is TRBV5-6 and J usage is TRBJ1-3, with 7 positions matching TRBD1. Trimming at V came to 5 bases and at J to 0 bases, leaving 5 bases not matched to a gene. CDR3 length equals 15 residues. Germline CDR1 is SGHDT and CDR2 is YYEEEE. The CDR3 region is CASSYRGFSGNTIYF. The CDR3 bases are TGTGCCAGCAGTTACAGGGGTTTCTCTGGAAACACCATATATTTT.

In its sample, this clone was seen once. The DNA for the CDR3 is TGCGCCAGCAGCCCTAGGGGTGGAGATACGCAGTATTTT. As protein: CASSPRGGDTQYF. The chain combines TRBV4-3 with TRBJ2-3; tentatively, D is TRBD1 (5 bases). The V end lost 4 bases, the J end lost 5 bases, and 10 bases lay between the germline ends. The length of the CDR3 is 13 residues. CDR1 is LGHNA, CDR2 YSLEER, per germline.

This CDR3 is CASSLAQRDREQYF. As DNA, the CDR3 is TGTGCCAGCAGCTTAGCCCAGCGGGATCGCGAGCAGTACTTC. The genes are TRBV11-2 and TRBJ2-7; 7 nucleotides line up with TRBD2. CDR3 size: 14 residues. Germline V gene sequence: CDR1 SGHAT, CDR2 FQNNGV. V was pared by 1 base and J by 6 bases, with 6 bases of the junction left unmatched.

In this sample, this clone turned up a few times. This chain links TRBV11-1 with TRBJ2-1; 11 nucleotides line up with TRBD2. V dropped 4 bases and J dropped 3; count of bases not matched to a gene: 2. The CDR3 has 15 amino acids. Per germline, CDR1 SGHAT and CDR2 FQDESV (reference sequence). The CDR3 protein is CASSSTSGNYNEQFF. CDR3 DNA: TGTGCCAGCAGCTCGACTAGCGGGAACTACAATGAGCAGTTCTTC.